These T cell receptor beta chains were read from a single sample in a study of T cells in Graves' hyperthyroidism and ophthalmopathy. TCRdb re-called the multiplex PCR reads through MiXCR, storing one row per CDR3 protein. The sample lists around 300,000 distinct CDR3 sequences; roughly 13% were seen once. The sample taken for sequencing was blood. The receptor source for this set is a middle-aged woman with Graves' hyperthyroidism. CDR3s include the opening cysteine and the closing phenylalanine or tryptophan. D genes are given only for firm matches. The listing skips clone size in some rows; elsewhere it reads once, few, many or a size class.

TRBV12-3/TRBV12-4,few,NA,TRBJ2-3,CASRLSISTDTQYF,TGTGCCAGCAGATTGAGCATTAGCACAGATACGCAGTATTTT
TRBV5-1,many,TRBD1,TRBJ2-3,CASSSGQGAQDTQYF,TGCGCCAGCAGCTCCGGACAGGGGGCCCAAGATACGCAGTATTTT
TRBV3-1,many,TRBD2,TRBJ2-7,CASSQHGGRAIEQYF,TGTGCCAGCAGCCAACATGGCGGGAGGGCAATCGAGCAGTACTTC
TRBV3-1,many,NA,TRBJ1-6,CASSQDYNSPLHF,TGTGCCAGCAGCCAAGATTATAATTCACCCCTCCACTTT
TRBV12-3/TRBV12-4,many,NA,TRBJ1-3,CASSSDRHTIYF,TGTGCCAGCAGTTCCGACAGACACACCATATATTTT
TRBV20-1,many,TRBD1,TRBJ1-2,CSARGARGGYGYTF,TGCAGTGCTAGAGGTGCCAGGGGGGGATATGGCTACACCTTC
TRBV3-1,NA,TRBD1,TRBJ1-5,CASSQGGHGPQHF,TGTGCCAGCAGTCAGGGGGGCCATGGGCCCCAGCATTTT
TRBV20-1,many,NA,TRBJ1-3,CSATGSLKPSGNTIYF,TGCAGTGCTACGGGGTCCCTGAAACCCTCTGGAAACACCATATATTTT
TRBV29-1,few,NA,TRBJ2-2,CSVGRSSTGELFF,TGCAGCGTTGGACGGTCATCCACCGGGGAGCTGTTTTTT
TRBV19,NA,NA,TRBJ1-5,CATGSVGQPQHF,TGTGCCACCGGAAGCGTGGGCCAGCCCCAGCATTTT
TRBV6-5,many,NA,TRBJ1-1,CASSYWVNTEAFF,TGTGCCAGCAGTTACTGGGTGAACACTGAAGCTTTCTTT
TRBV6-2/TRBV6-3,NA,NA,TRBJ1-5,CASVAGNQPQHF,TGTGCCAGCGTGGCTGGAAATCAGCCCCAGCATTTT
TRBV19,NA,NA,TRBJ1-2,CASSRLGDYGYTF,TGTGCCAGTAGCCGCCTAGGGGACTATGGCTACACCTTC
TRBV20-1,many,NA,TRBJ1-1,CSARMGAGTEAFF,TGCAGTGCTAGGATGGGGGCCGGCACTGAAGCTTTCTTT
TRBV30,many,NA,TRBJ2-5,CAWSLGQETQYF,TGTGCCTGGAGTTTAGGCCAAGAGACCCAGTACTTC
TRBV6-5,many,NA,TRBJ1-5,CASSYSTPSNQPQHF,TGTGCCAGCAGTTACTCGACACCCAGCAATCAGCCCCAGCATTTT
TRBV28,NA,NA,TRBJ2-7,CASSTDLDSYEQYF,TGTGCCAGCAGCACCGACCTCGACTCCTACGAGCAGTACTTC
TRBV10-3,many,TRBD2,TRBJ2-1,CAISGGPALAGDEQFF,TGTGCCATCAGTGGAGGGCCTGCACTAGCGGGAGATGAGCAGTTCTTC
TRBV15,many,NA,TRBJ1-2,CATSRDLRGSGYTF,TGTGCCACCAGCAGAGATTTAAGGGGGAGCGGCTACACCTTC
TRBV19,NA,NA,TRBJ1-4,CASRHINEKLFF,TGTGCCAGTAGACACATTAATGAAAAACTGTTTTTT
TRBV15,few,NA,TRBJ2-3,CATSRDRGSLQYF,TGTGCCACCAGCAGAGATAGGGGTAGCCTTCAGTATTTT
TRBV15,NA,TRBD1,TRBJ2-3,CATREGQGGTDTQYF,TGTGCCACCAGGGAAGGACAGGGAGGCACAGATACGCAGTATTTT
TRBV18,NA,TRBD1,TRBJ2-2,CASSPQGAVGELFF,TGTGCCAGCTCACCACAGGGGGCCGTCGGGGAGCTGTTTTTT
TRBV15,many,NA,TRBJ1-1,CATSRGGSNTEAFF,TGTGCCACCAGCAGAGGAGGCAGCAACACTGAAGCTTTCTTT
TRBV19,NA,TRBD1,TRBJ1-1,CASRTGEKAFF,TGTGCCAGCCGCACAGGGGAAAAAGCTTTCTTT
TRBV6-1,few,TRBD1,TRBJ1-2,CASRSQGGGYTF,TGTGCCAGCAGGTCACAGGGGGGTGGCTACACCTTC
TRBV6-1,many,NA,TRBJ2-7,CASSYWGPSYEQYF,TGTGCCAGCAGTTATTGGGGCCCAAGCTACGAGCAGTACTTC
TRBV29-1,NA,NA,TRBJ2-3,CSVDGSGVTDTQYF,TGCAGCGTTGATGGTAGCGGAGTGACAGATACGCAGTATTTT
TRBV30,few,TRBD2,TRBJ2-1,CAWSRNSGIRQFF,TGTGCCTGGAGTCGTAATAGCGGGATACGGCAGTTCTTC
TRBV20-1,few,NA,TRBJ2-4,CSARDLRTGLDIQYF,TGCAGTGCTAGAGATTTACGGACAGGACTAGACATTCAGTACTTC
TRBV29-1,few,NA,TRBJ1-1,CSVGMIEGTEAFF,TGCAGCGTTGGTATGATCGAAGGCACTGAAGCTTTCTTT
TRBV6-1,NA,NA,TRBJ1-3,CASRPTGGSLGNTIYF,TGTGCCAGCAGACCGACTGGGGGATCTCTAGGAAACACCATATATTTT
TRBV12-3/TRBV12-4,many,NA,TRBJ2-2,CASSRRLVAGELFF,TGTGCCAGCAGTCGGAGACTAGTCGCCGGGGAGCTGTTTTTT
TRBV12-5,many,NA,TRBJ1-1,CASGFADSPASFF,TGTGCTAGTGGTTTCGCCGACTCCCCCGCGTCTTTCTTT
TRBV12-5,many,NA,TRBJ2-7,CASSLPTGSYEQYF,TGTGCTAGTTCCCTACCTACAGGATCCTACGAGCAGTACTTC
TRBV6-6,many,NA,TRBJ2-2,CASSYFGNTGELFF,TGTGCCAGCAGTTACTTTGGTAACACCGGGGAGCTGTTTTTT
TRBV30,many,NA,TRBJ2-1,CAWSASASNEQFF,TGTGCCTGGAGTGCTAGCGCGAGCAATGAGCAGTTCTTC
TRBV28,NA,NA,TRBJ1-2,CASSSTGGLDYGYTF,TGTGCCAGCAGTTCCACGGGGGGCCTAGACTATGGCTACACCTTC
TRBV12-3/TRBV12-4,many,NA,TRBJ1-5,CASSLNWPPRQHF,TGTGCCAGCAGTTTAAATTGGCCCCCTCGCCAGCATTTT
TRBV4-1,few,TRBD2,TRBJ2-3,CASSQGTSGSGSTDTQYF,TGCGCCAGCAGCCAAGGGACTAGCGGGTCTGGGAGCACAGATACGCAGTATTTT
TRBV3-1,many,NA,TRBJ1-5,CASSPAGESNQPQHF,TGTGCCAGCAGCCCAGCGGGGGAGAGCAATCAGCCCCAGCATTTT
TRBV12-3/TRBV12-4,NA,NA,TRBJ1-1,CASSPIGGTTEAFF,TGTGCCAGCAGTCCTATAGGGGGGACAACTGAAGCTTTCTTT
TRBV18,many,TRBD2,TRBJ2-3,CASSPSVAGISDTQYF,TGTGCCAGCTCACCATCAGTAGCGGGAATCTCAGATACGCAGTATTTT
TRBV5-6,few,NA,TRBJ1-2,CASSFWGGSSRYTF,TGTGCCAGCAGCTTCTGGGGTGGGTCCTCCCGCTACACCTTC
TRBV12-3/TRBV12-4,many,NA,TRBJ1-2,CASSLIPSSGYTF,TGTGCCAGCAGTTTAATCCCGTCCTCCGGCTACACCTTC
TRBV4-2,NA,TRBD2,TRBJ2-7,CASSQESGTSTDYEQYF,TGTGCCAGCAGCCAAGAGAGCGGGACTAGTACGGACTACGAGCAGTACTTC
TRBV5-1,many,NA,TRBJ2-7,CASSSSPGAVDEQYF,TGCGCCAGCAGCTCCTCCCCGGGAGCTGTGGACGAGCAGTACTTC
TRBV6-2/TRBV6-3,many,NA,TRBJ2-3,CASSYGLPATDTQYF,TGTGCCAGCAGTTACGGACTACCCGCGACAGATACGCAGTATTTT
TRBV20-1,many,TRBD2,TRBJ2-3,CSASRLAGFTDTQYF,TGCAGTGCTAGTAGACTAGCGGGGTTCACAGATACGCAGTATTTT
TRBV6-1,many,NA,TRBJ2-7,CASRRDGSSYEQYF,TGTGCCAGCAGGCGGGACGGGAGCTCCTACGAGCAGTACTTC
TRBV9,NA,NA,TRBJ2-7,CASSPPGSPSYEQYF,TGTGCCAGCAGCCCCCCAGGGAGCCCCTCCTACGAGCAGTACTTC
TRBV7-9,NA,NA,TRBJ2-7,CASSLGRSEQYF,TGTGCCAGCAGCTTAGGCCGGTCCGAGCAGTACTTC